A single sample gave rise to the 21 T cell receptor beta chains below, sequenced in a study of cytomegalovirus exposure and HLA in healthy donors. The PCR was carried out with 60 Vbeta primers and 13 Jbeta primers. TCRdb keeps only in-frame clones here, not all; method: immunoSEQ multiplex PCR. The profile shows some 90,000 clones, around 77% of them singletons. Sequencing was done on a sample of PBMCs. The receptors were gathered from a boy aged 10-17 years in good health and CMV-seronegative.

V usage is TRBV18 and J usage is TRBJ1-5; the match to TRBD1 covers 8 bases. Germline V gene sequence: CDR1 KGHSH, CDR2 LQKENI. This CDR3 is 14 amino acids long. V was pared by 6 bases and J by 4 bases, with 5 bases of the junction left unmatched. CDR3 sequence reads: CASSQTGGNQPQHF. As DNA, the CDR3 is TGTGCCAGCTCCCAAACAGGGGGGAATCAGCCCCAGCATTTT.

V gene TRBV9 combines with J gene TRBJ2-1; 10 nucleotides agree with TRBD1. This CDR3 is 17 amino acids long. Germline V lookup: CDR1 SGDLS, CDR2 YYNGEE. Unmatched junction bases numbered 7, after V lost 0 bases and J lost 4 bases. The CDR3 nucleotides read TGTGCCAGCAGCGTAGCCGTGACAGGGGGCGCTTACAATGAGCAGTTCTTC. It encodes CASSVAVTGGAYNEQFF.

This chain joins TRBV11-2 and TRBJ2-3; D gene uncertain. This CDR3 contains 17 residues. Germline CDR1 SGHAT, CDR2 FQNNGV. V dropped 3 bases and J dropped 0 bases, with 16 bases sitting between them. CDR3 DNA: TGTGCCAGCAGCTTCCCCTTACTCCGCGCTAGCACAGATACGCAGTATTTT. Translation gives CASSFPLLRASTDTQYF.

Concerning this clone: One junction end does not reproduce the germline sequence, and a read error may be involved. V and J are TRBV7-7 and TRBJ2-7; 8 positions match TRBD1. The germline V gene encodes CDR1 SSHAT and CDR2 FNYEAQ (reference sequence). The CDR3 sequence is 15 residues long. CDR3 coding DNA: TGTGCTAGCAGCTTCGCGAAAGGACAGGGTTACGAGCAGTACTTC. This translates into CASSFAKGQGYEQYF.

V gene TRBV29-1 combines with J gene TRBJ1-2; D perhaps matches TRBD1 (5 bases). Trimming took off 1 base at V and 3 bases at J, with 12 bases between the two ends. The germline gives CDR1 SQVTM, CDR2 ANQGSEA. The CDR3 has 14 amino acids. DNA of the CDR3: TGCAGCGTTGAAGGGATGACAGACGACTATGGCTACACCTTC. Its translation: CSVEGMTDDYGYTF.

The CDR3 spells CASSSQTSYEQYF. The CDR3 coding sequence is TGTGCCAGCAGTTCCCAGACTTCCTACGAGCAGTACTTC. The chain employs TRBV28 and TRBJ2-7, with unresolved D. Looked up from germline, CDR1 is MDHEN and CDR2 is SYDVKM. Trimming stripped 4 bases from V and 1 base from J, with 8 bases between. The CDR3 sequence is 13 residues long.

The genes are TRBV2 and TRBJ1-2; the match to TRBD1 covers 7 bases. The V gene end was trimmed by 6 bases and the J gene end by 8 bases; junction bases not matched to a gene: 0. The CDR3 extends over 10 amino acids. Germline CDR1 is SNHLY and CDR2 is FYNNEI. CDR3 sequence: CASRQGGYTF. In DNA form, the CDR3 reads TGTGCCAGCAGACAGGGGGGCTACACCTTC.

The chain joins TRBV10-1 to TRBJ2-7, with unresolved D. Germline CDR1 and CDR2: WNHNN and SYGVQD (reference sequence). The CDR3 has 13 residues. Trimming stripped 3 bases from V and 2 bases from J, with 8 bases between. This CDR3 reads CASSEAGAYEQYF. The CDR3 DNA is TGCGCCAGCAGTGAAGCAGGCGCCTACGAGCAGTACTTC.

This clone has more than one count but fewer than ten. The V gene is TRBV6-1, the J gene TRBJ1-2, with D unresolved. Per the germline V gene, CDR1 is MNHNS and CDR2 is SASEGT. The CDR3 runs 13 residues. Trimming shortened V by 7 bases and J by 3 bases, and 12 bases separated the two germline ends. The CDR3 DNA sequence: TGTGCCAGCACTCCGAGGATCTACTATGGCTACACCTTC. It yields the protein CASTPRIYYGYTF.

This clone was observed a handful of times. The rearrangement uses TRBV10-1 and TRBJ1-2, with no clear D. This CDR3 spans 13 amino acids. CDR1 and CDR2 from the germline V gene are WNHNN and SYGVQD (reference sequence). V lost 3 bases to trimming and J lost 4 bases, with 9 bases between them. As DNA, the CDR3 is TGCGCCAGCAGTGAACGGGAATCCTATGGCTACACCTTC. Protein product: CASSERESYGYTF.

V and J are TRBV18 and TRBJ2-7; 10 bases are shared with TRBD1. V gave up 7 bases and J gave up 0 bases; unmatched junction bases: 3. Looked up from germline, CDR1 is KGHSH and CDR2 is LQKENI. This CDR3 region has 14 residues. CDR3 in amino acids: CASLRTGGSYEQYF. CDR3 nucleotides: TGTGCCAGCTTGAGGACAGGGGGCTCCTACGAGCAGTACTTC.

The genes are TRBV7-2 and TRBJ2-7; D is uncertain. Trimming left V 4 bases short and J 2 bases short, with 3 bases between. Germline loops: CDR1 SGHTA, CDR2 FQGNSA. The CDR3 covers 11 residues. The CDR3: CASSSAYEQYF. The CDR3 bases are TGTGCCAGCAGCTCGGCCTACGAGCAGTACTTC.

This clone showed up many times. The J gene is TRBJ2-7, the V gene TRBV2; 11 positions match TRBD2. V trimming: 7 bases; J trimming: 4 bases; junction bases outside the gene matches: 3. Germline CDR1 SNHLY, CDR2 FYNNEI. This CDR3 is 13 amino acids long. The CDR3: CASTLAGGYEQYF. The CDR3 nucleotides are TGTGCCAGCACCTTAGCGGGGGGGTACGAGCAGTACTTC. Full variable domain (outside the CDR3, taken from reference TRBV2 and TRBJ2-7): EPEVTQTPSHQVTQMGQEVILRCVPISNHLYFYWYRQILGQKVEFLVSFYNNEISEKSEIFDDQFSVERPDGSNFTLKIRSTKLEDSAMYFCASTLAGGYEQYFGPGTRLTVT.

This rearrangement joins TRBV5-4 to TRBJ2-1, with 10 bases identical to TRBD2. The ends lost 2 bases at V and 15 bases at J; junction bases unmatched: 11. CDR3 length: 14 amino acids. Looked up from germline, CDR1 is SGHNT and CDR2 is YYREEE (reference sequence). The CDR3 region is CASSLMASGGYPFF. The DNA of the CDR3 is TGTGCCAGCAGCTTAATGGCTAGCGGGGGATATCCGTTCTTC.

The J gene is TRBJ1-4, the V gene TRBV2; no clear D gene. The CDR3 length is 16 residues. Trimming pared 4 bases from V and 0 bases from J, leaving 12 bases between. Germline V gives CDR1 SNHLY, CDR2 FYNNEI. For the CDR3, the DNA is TGTGCCAGCAGTGCCGTACCGATAGCAACTAATGAAAAACTGTTTTTT. Amino acid sequence: CASSAVPIATNEKLFF.

V gene TRBV9 combines with J gene TRBJ2-1, with 10 bases that match TRBD2. The CDR3 spans 16 residues. CDR1 is SGDLS, CDR2 YYNGEE, per germline. Unmatched junction bases numbered 8, after V lost 0 bases and J lost 8 bases. The CDR3 nucleotides read TGTGCCAGCAGCGTAGACGAAGCGGGGGGGCCGGATGAGCAGTTCTTC. Translated: CASSVDEAGGPDEQFF.

This clone was found a few times. The chain combines TRBV9 with TRBJ1-2, with D tentatively TRBD1 (5 bases). Trimming took 3 bases from V and 7 from J, leaving 16 bases between them. Looked up from germline, CDR1 is SGDLS and CDR2 is YYNGEE. The CDR3 extends over 14 amino acids. CDR3 sequence: CASSGGVLRLGYTF. The CDR3 nucleotides are TGTGCCAGCAGCGGGGGGGTTTTAAGGCTTGGCTACACCTTC.

Here the CDR3 reads CAISDSGRGNEQFF. CDR3 bases: TGTGCCATCAGTGATTCAGGCAGGGGGAATGAGCAGTTCTTC. The chain carries TRBV10-3 and TRBJ2-1, with 7 bases lining up with TRBD1. Germline lookup yields CDR1 ENHRY and CDR2 SYGVKD. Trimming at V came to 3 bases and at J to 7 bases, leaving 6 bases not matched to a gene. The CDR3 runs to 14 residues.

V usage is TRBV11-2 and J usage is TRBJ1-1, with D maybe TRBD1 (5 bases). Germline V gene lookup returns CDR1 SGHAT and CDR2 FQNNGV. V lost 6 bases and J lost 6, with 11 bases in between. CDR3 size: 12 residues. This CDR3 reads CASSLRQSEAFF. The CDR3 coding sequence is TGTGCCAGCAGTCTTAGACAGTCTGAAGCTTTCTTT.

The chain recombines TRBV28 with TRBJ1-2; D gene uncertain. Germline assignment: CDR1 MDHEN and CDR2 SYDVKM. The V end was cut by 4 bases, the J end by 4 bases, with 13 bases between. The CDR3 sequence is 14 residues long. CDR3 DNA: TGTGCCAGCAGTTCTACAGAATTTAGCTATGGCTACACCTTC. Translated, it gives CASSSTEFSYGYTF.

This clone appeared once. V is TRBV7-9 and J is TRBJ1-1, with 10 bases lining up with TRBD1. The CDR3 is made up of 16 amino acids. V lost 5 bases to trimming and J lost 4 bases; unmatched junction nucleotides: 10. Germline values: CDR1 SEHNR, CDR2 FQNEAQ (reference sequence). The CDR3 DNA is TGTGCCAGCAGCACCAGGACAGGGGGTTACGGCACTGAAGCTTTCTTT. This translates into CASSTRTGGYGTEAFF. The variable domain in full, completed from reference TRBV7-9 and TRBJ1-1, reads DTGVSQNPRHKITKRGQNVTFRCDPISEHNRLYWYRQTLGQGPEFLTYFQNEAQLEKSRLLSDRFSAERPKGSFSTLEIQRTEQGDSAMYLCASSTRTGGYGTEAFFGQGTRLTVV.